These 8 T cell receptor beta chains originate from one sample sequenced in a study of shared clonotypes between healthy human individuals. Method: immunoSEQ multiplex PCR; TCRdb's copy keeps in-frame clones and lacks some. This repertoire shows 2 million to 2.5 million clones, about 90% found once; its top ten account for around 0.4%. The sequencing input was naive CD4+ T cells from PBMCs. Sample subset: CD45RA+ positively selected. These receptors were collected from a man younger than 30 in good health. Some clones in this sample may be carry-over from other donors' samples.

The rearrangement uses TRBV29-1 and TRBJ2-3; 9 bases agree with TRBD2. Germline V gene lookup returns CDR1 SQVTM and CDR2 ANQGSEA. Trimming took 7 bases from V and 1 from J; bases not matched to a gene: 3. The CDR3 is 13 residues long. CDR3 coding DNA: TGCAGCGCCCGACTAGCGGGCACAGATACGCAGTATTTT. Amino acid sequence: CSARLAGTDTQYF.

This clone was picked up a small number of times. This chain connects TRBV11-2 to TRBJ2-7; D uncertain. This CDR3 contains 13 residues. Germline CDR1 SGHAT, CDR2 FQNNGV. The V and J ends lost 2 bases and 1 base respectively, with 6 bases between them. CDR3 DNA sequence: TGTGCCAGCAGCTTAACAGATTCCTACGAGCAGTACTTC. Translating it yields CASSLTDSYEQYF.

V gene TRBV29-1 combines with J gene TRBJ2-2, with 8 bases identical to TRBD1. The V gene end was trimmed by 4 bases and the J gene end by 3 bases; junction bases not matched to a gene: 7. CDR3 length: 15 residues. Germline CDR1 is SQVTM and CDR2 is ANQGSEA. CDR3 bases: TGCAGCGTTGCACTACTACAGGGGGACACCGGGGAGCTGTTTTTT. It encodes CSVALLQGDTGELFF.

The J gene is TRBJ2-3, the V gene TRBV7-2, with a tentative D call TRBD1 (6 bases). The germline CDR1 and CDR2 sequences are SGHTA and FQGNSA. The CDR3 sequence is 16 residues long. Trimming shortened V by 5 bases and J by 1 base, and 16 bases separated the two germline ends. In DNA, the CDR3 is TGTGCCAGCAGCCCGAAGGGTTGGACAGGCACAGATACGCAGTATTTT. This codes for CASSPKGWTGTDTQYF.

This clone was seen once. CDR3 sequence (DNA): TGTGCCAGCAGCTGGTACCAAGAGACCCAGTACTTC. Protein product: CASSWYQETQYF. The V and J genes are TRBV11-2 and TRBJ2-5, with unresolved D. The CDR3 totals 12 residues. Germline CDR1 is SGHAT and CDR2 is FQNNGV. V was shortened by 4 bases and J by 0 bases, with 3 bases between the two germline ends. The full variable domain, in which reference TRBV11-2 and TRBJ2-5 provide the parts outside the CDR3, is EAGVAQSPRYKIIEKRQSVAFWCNPISGHATLYWYQQILGQGPKLLIQFQNNGVVDDSQLPKDRFSAERLKGVDSTLKIQPAKLEDSAVYLCASSWYQETQYFGPGTRLLVL.

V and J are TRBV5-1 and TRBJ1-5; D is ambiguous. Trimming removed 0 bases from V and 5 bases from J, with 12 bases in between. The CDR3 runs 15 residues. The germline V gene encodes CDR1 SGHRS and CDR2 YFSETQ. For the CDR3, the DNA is TGCGCCAGCAGCTTGGTGGCAGGAAGGGATCAGCCCCAGCATTTT. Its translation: CASSLVAGRDQPQHF.

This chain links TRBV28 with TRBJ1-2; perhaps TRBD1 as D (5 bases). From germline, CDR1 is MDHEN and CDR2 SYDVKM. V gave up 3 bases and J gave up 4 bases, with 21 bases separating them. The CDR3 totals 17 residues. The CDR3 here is CASSFGSDGALVYGYTF. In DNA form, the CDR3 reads TGTGCCAGCAGTTTTGGTTCGGATGGGGCTCTTGTCTATGGCTACACCTTC.

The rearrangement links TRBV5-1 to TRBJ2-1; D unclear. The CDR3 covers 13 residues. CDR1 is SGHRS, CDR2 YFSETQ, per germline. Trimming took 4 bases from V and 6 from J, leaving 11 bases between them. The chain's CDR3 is CASSLEIPNEQFF. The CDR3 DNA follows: TGCGCCAGCAGCCTAGAGATCCCCAATGAGCAGTTCTTC.